This entry features one T cell receptor beta chain sequence. Its antigen is not known. Time point here: newly diagnosed GD, antithyroid drugs for less than 3 months. PBMC RNA served as the TCR library source. CDR1 LNHNV and CDR2 YYDKDF come from the germline V gene (reference sequence). The CDR3 is 12 amino acids. V was trimmed by 0 bases and J by 6 bases, leaving 6 bases between them. The sample originates from a study of regulatory T cells in long-lasting Graves disease. Study conclusions and caveats: When disease was persistent, TRBV28, TRBJ1-2 and TRBJ2-5 were the favored segments.

Arm-PCR of CDR3 regions with iRepertoire HTBI primers generated TCR beta libraries. Authors' methods: Among the samples, roughly 61 TRBV and some 13 TRBJ segments were identified. TCRdb analysed the multiplex PCR reads with MiXCR anew, one entry per CDR3 protein. In this record, the V and J calls reflect TCRdb's handling and not the investigators' own analysis. Here the sample spans approximately 350,000 distinct CDR3 sequences, 15% to 20% being singletons. A further study also used this sample, focusing on T cells in Graves' hyperthyroidism and ophthalmopathy. That report notes: Initially, a first-round RT-PCR of the TCR CDR3 employed the HTBI primer set.

This rearrangement joins TRBV15 to TRBJ2-7, with D hard to call. The receptor comes from a woman under 30 with Graves disease. Source: peripheral blood mononuclear cells (PBMCs), taken at new diagnosis, from a patient treated with antithyroid drugs. In nucleotides, the CDR3 is TGTGCCACCAGCAGAGACCGTACCGAGCAGTACTTC. Amino acid sequence: CATSRDRTEQYF.